This TCR beta chain was sequenced for a study of blood T cell repertoires in COVID-19. Study background: The United States, Italy and Spain were the sources of the acute and convalescent COVID-19 samples. T cells, B-cell-depleted T cells, or PBMCs supplied cDNA or gDNA.

Authors' processing steps: Researchers report that nucleated cell counts were estimated from reference gene primer amplification. The data were produced by immunoSEQ multiplex PCR, yet TCRdb's version contains in-frame clones alone and is incomplete. V and J calls and clone size are as listed in that table; D and trimming were resolved from the DNA. The top ten clones hold 2.5% to 3% of a sample with about 340,000 clones, around 88% of them seen once. With V trimmed by 5 bases and J by 5 bases, 8 bases remained unmatched. Germline values: CDR1 SGHAT, CDR2 FQNNGV. This CDR3 comprises 16 residues. The J gene is TRBJ2-3, the V gene TRBV11-2; 12 bases match TRBD2. The sequence was obtained from a man aged 25-40 years with active or convalescent COVID-19. Specimen: peripheral blood. The CDR3 reads CASSPGTSGPLDTQYF. DNA of the CDR3: TGTGCCAGCAGCCCAGGGACTAGCGGGCCATTAGATACGCAGTATTTT.